This T cell receptor (beta chain) was documented in a study of cytomegalovirus exposure and HLA in healthy donors. Only in-frame clones appear in the TCRdb table, and some are missing; sequencing was by immunoSEQ multiplex PCR. The sample holds fewer than 200,000 clones, roughly 89% seen once. CDR1 is LGHNA, CDR2 YSLEER, per germline. The CDR3 sequence is 16 residues long. Trimming took 0 bases from V and 4 from J, leaving 10 bases between them. The donors were part of the roughly 120-subject validation cohort, which stood apart from the 666-subject first cohort. Study-wide results and caveats: Reports showed the classifier diagnosing cytomegalovirus status with high specificity and sensitivity.

Details on this clone: Its target is unknown.

The rearrangement uses TRBV4-3 and TRBJ2-6, with TRBD2 as a possible D gene (5 bases). The receptor comes from a woman between 18 and 30 years old in good health and CMV-seropositive. What was sequenced was PBMCs. The CDR3 reads CASSQDSARGANVLTF. The CDR3 DNA is TGCGCCAGCAGCCAAGATAGCGCCAGGGGGGCCAACGTCCTGACTTTC.